This T cell receptor (beta chain) is from a study of cytomegalovirus exposure and HLA in healthy donors. Findings and caveats of the study: Per published reports, the classifier diagnosed cytomegalovirus status with high specificity and sensitivity.

Regarding this clone: Its specificity is not known.

The PCR made use of 60 Vbeta and 13 Jbeta primers. Authors' data handling: Counted up in a later analysis, unique TCR beta chains came to roughly 80 million, with about 9.9 million shared. Repertoires were generated with immunoSEQ multiplex PCR, while TCRdb's copy carries only in-frame clones and drops some. V, J and clone size reflect that table, while D and trimming were determined from the DNA. The sample has tens of thousands of clones, 84% seen once. Germline CDR1 reads MNHNS; CDR2 reads SASEGT. Trimming at V came to 0 bases and at J to 7 bases, leaving 12 bases not matched to a gene. The CDR3 runs to 18 residues.

The sequence was obtained from a man younger than 30 in good health and CMV-seronegative. Input material: PBMCs. The rearrangement uses TRBV6-1 and TRBJ2-7, with 13 bases matching TRBD2. The CDR3 DNA follows: TGTGCCAGCAGTGAAGCGATAGTCGGACTAGCGGGAGTACGGGAGCAGTACTTC. This gives the protein CASSEAIVGLAGVREQYF.